The T cell receptor beta chain described here comes from a study of cytomegalovirus exposure and HLA in healthy donors. On the study more broadly: Early release data held 80 million to 100 million unique TCRs from HLA-typed donors.

The CDR3 spans 13 residues. CDR1 SGHDN and CDR2 FVKESK come from the germline V gene. Germline trimming cut 8 bases from V and 1 base from J; bases unmatched to any gene: 4. A word on this clone: Its antigen is unknown.

Points from the study as a whole: Presence/absence analyses assumed roughly uniform sequencing depth across donors. Many donors shared some public TCRs, even though most TCR sequences were rare.

PCR primers comprised 60 Vbeta and 13 Jbeta primers. Produced via immunoSEQ multiplex PCR; TCRdb's table is partial and in-frame only. The profile shows about 97,000 clones, 75% to 85% of them singletons. The genes are TRBV14 and TRBJ1-1, with TRBD1 matching over 7 bases. The receptor comes from a male donor in good health and CMV-seropositive. The sequencing input was PBMCs. This chain's CDR3 is CASGQAANTEAFF. The CDR3 DNA sequence: TGTGCCAGCGGACAGGCCGCGAACACTGAAGCTTTCTTT.